These T cell receptor beta chains were read from a single sample in a study of blood T cell repertoires in COVID-19. Assay: immunoSEQ multiplex PCR; the TCRdb copy retains only in-frame clones and omits some. The top ten hold roughly 2% of the sample, which has about 240,000 clones, approximately 83% seen once. Sequencing was performed on peripheral blood. These receptors were obtained from a man aged 30-40 years who had recovered from COVID-19. The CDR3 runs from the conserved cysteine through the conserved F or W. The D gene is left open where the match is weak. Clone size is shown for a subset of rows, as once, few, many or a class of expanded clone.

v_call	d_call	clone_size	j_call	cdr3_nt	cdr3_aa
TRBV11-1	.	few	TRBJ1-4	TGTGCCAGTGCGGGGGGAGCAACTAATGAAAAACTGTTTTTT	CASAGGATNEKLFF
TRBV12-3/TRBV12-4	.	.	TRBJ1-1	TGTGCCAGCAGTTTAGCGACAGGACTGGCTTTCTTT	CASSLATGLAFF
TRBV7-2	.	.	TRBJ2-3	TGTGCCAGCAGCCCAAACAGGGATACGCAGTATTTT	CASSPNRDTQYF
TRBV7-3	.	.	TRBJ2-2	TGTGCCAGCAGCTTAGGGCACACCGGGGAGCTGTTTTTT	CASSLGHTGELFF
TRBV27	.	.	TRBJ2-1	TGTGCCAGCAGTTTATATCGGAGTCGGGATGAGCAGTTCTTC	CASSLYRSRDEQFF
TRBV5-1	TRBD1	.	TRBJ2-1	TGCGCCAGCAGCTCTGGACAGGGAGCCTACAATGAGCAGTTCTTC	CASSSGQGAYNEQFF
TRBV15	.	.	TRBJ2-7	TGTGCCACCAGCAGAGGGGCACACTACGAGCAGTACTTC	CATSRGAHYEQYF
TRBV28	.	once	TRBJ1-1	TGTGCCAGCAGCAGCGGGGGGGGCGGCGGGGCTGAAGCTTTCTTT	CASSSGGGGGAEAFF
TRBV4-1	.	once	TRBJ1-4	TGCGCCAGCAGCCAAGGACAGCCCGCAACTAATGAAAAACTGTTTTTT	CASSQGQPATNEKLFF
TRBV5-4	TRBD1	.	TRBJ2-5	TGTGCCAGCAGCCTACAGGGGGAGGAGACCCAGTACTTC	CASSLQGEETQYF
TRBV10-3	.	.	TRBJ1-1	TGTGCCATCAGTGAGGAGGGTCAGTGGGGCACTGAAGCTTTCTTT	CAISEEGQWGTEAFF
TRBV5-6	TRBD2	once	TRBJ2-7	TGTGCCAGCAGCTATGGGCTAGCGGGGGGTGGCGAGCAGTACTTC	CASSYGLAGGGEQYF
TRBV19	TRBD1	.	TRBJ1-3	TGTGCCAGTAGTATTGGGACAGCCTCTGGAAACACCATATATTTT	CASSIGTASGNTIYF
TRBV19	.	.	TRBJ2-4	TGTGCCAGTAGTACAGGGGAAATCAAAAACATTCAGTACTTC	CASSTGEIKNIQYF
TRBV12-5	TRBD2	.	TRBJ2-1	TGTGCTAGTGGTTTGGTCACTAGCGGGGGGCAGGGTGAGCAGTTCTTC	CASGLVTSGGQGEQFF
TRBV6-1	.	few	TRBJ2-6	TGTGCCAGCATTGACACTCAGGGTGCACTCTCTGGGGCCAACGTCCTGACTTTC	CASIDTQGALSGANVLTF
TRBV9	.	few	TRBJ1-4	TGTGCCAGCAGAAAGGGGTACGGAACTAATGAAAAACTGTTTTTT	CASRKGYGTNEKLFF
TRBV28	.	.	TRBJ1-6	TGTGCCAGCAGTTTATCGAGACAGAGTTCACCCCTCCACTTT	CASSLSRQSSPLHF
TRBV5-1	.	.	TRBJ2-3	TGCGCCAGCAATAATCGGGACTTATCTAGCACAGATACGCAGTATTTT	CASNNRDLSSTDTQYF
TRBV7-2	TRBD1	few	TRBJ1-1	TGTGCCAGCAGCTTGGCTAGGACAGGAGTCCGTGAAGCTTTCTTT	CASSLARTGVREAFF
TRBV7-9	TRBD1	.	TRBJ2-2	TGTGCCAGCACCCTGGACAGGGGGCCTCGGGGGAAGACCGGGGAGCTGTTTTTT	CASTLDRGPRGKTGELFF
TRBV7-3	TRBD1	.	TRBJ1-1	TGTGCCAGCAGCTTAGAACAGGGGGCCAACACTGAAGCTTTCTTT	CASSLEQGANTEAFF
TRBV6-4	TRBD2	.	TRBJ2-3	TGTGCCAGCAGTCCCGGGACTAGCGGTCCGGATACGCAGTATTTT	CASSPGTSGPDTQYF
TRBV5-1	.	few	TRBJ1-1	TGCGCCAGCAGCGATACCGGGAACTTGAACACTGAAGCTTTCTTT	CASSDTGNLNTEAFF
TRBV10-3	.	.	TRBJ1-5	TGTGCCATCAGTGAATCTTCCACCGGGACAAGCAATCAGCCCCAGCATTTT	CAISESSTGTSNQPQHF
TRBV12-3/TRBV12-4	.	.	TRBJ1-1	TGTGCCAGCAGTTTCAAACGGAGAGCTTTCTTT	CASSFKRRAFF
TRBV11-2	TRBD1	.	TRBJ1-1	TGTGCCAGCAGCTTAGACAGGGGGAAGACTGAAGCTTTCTTT	CASSLDRGKTEAFF
TRBV3-1/TRBV3-2	.	.	TRBJ1-6	TGTGCCAGCAGCCAAAAGGGGGGGGGCATAGGTTCACCCCTCCACTTT	CASSQKGGGIGSPLHF
TRBV5-8	.	.	TRBJ2-1	TGTGCCAGCAGCTTGGAGCTAGCCAGTGAGCAGTTCTTC	CASSLELASEQFF
TRBV5-5	TRBD1	few	TRBJ1-5	TGTGCCAGCAGCTTGGCGCCTAGGGGGCCGAACAATCAGCCCCAGCATTTT	CASSLAPRGPNNQPQHF
TRBV18	.	.	TRBJ2-1	TGTGCCAGCTCACCAATAAGGAGCTCCTACAATGAGCAGTTCTTC	CASSPIRSSYNEQFF
TRBV5-1	TRBD1	.	TRBJ1-1	TGCGCCAGCAGCTCAAACGACAGGGCTGAAGCTTTCTTT	CASSSNDRAEAFF
TRBV6-5	.	.	TRBJ1-3	TGTGCCAGCAGTATGAGGGCTGGAAACACCATATATTTT	CASSMRAGNTIYF
TRBV28	TRBD1	.	TRBJ1-6	TGTGCCAGCAGTCCGATCGACAGGGAACGTTCACCCCTCCACTTT	CASSPIDRERSPLHF
TRBV13	.	.	TRBJ1-5	TGTGCCAGCAGCGCGGGGAGAACTCAGCCCCAGCATTTT	CASSAGRTQPQHF
TRBV4-1	TRBD1	.	TRBJ1-4	TGCGCCAGCAGCCAACAAGACCTGACAGGGGCCTCCGGAAAACTGTTTTTT	CASSQQDLTGASGKLFF
TRBV5-4	TRBD1	.	TRBJ2-1	TGTGCCAGCAGCTCAGCCGGGACAGGGGGTGCTGAGCAGTTCTTC	CASSSAGTGGAEQFF
TRBV5-1	.	.	TRBJ2-7	TGCGCCAGCAGCTTGGAGGGGACACACACCTACGAGCAGTACTTC	CASSLEGTHTYEQYF
TRBV28	TRBD2	.	TRBJ2-6	TGTGCCAGCGGTGCGGGGGGAGCCACGACTGGGGCCAACGTCCTGACTTTC	CASGAGGATTGANVLTF
TRBV3-1/TRBV3-2	TRBD2	.	TRBJ2-7	TGTGCCAGCAGCCAAACTAGCGGGGGGGCTTTCGGGTACGAGCAGTACTTC	CASSQTSGGAFGYEQYF
TRBV13	TRBD1	.	TRBJ2-7	TGTGCCAGCAGCCGAGGGGGCCTTTACTCCTACGAGCAGTACTTC	CASSRGGLYSYEQYF
TRBV4-1	TRBD2	.	TRBJ2-1	TGCGCCAGCACCCAAAACGGGGGGGTCGTTAATGAGCAGTTCTTC	CASTQNGGVVNEQFF
TRBV9	.	.	TRBJ2-7	TGTGCCAGCAGCGAGGGTCTAGGGAGCTCCTACGAGCAGTACTTC	CASSEGLGSSYEQYF
TRBV7-9	.	.	TRBJ1-1	TGTGCCAGCAGCTCAACAGGTGTCACTGAAGCTTTCTTT	CASSSTGVTEAFF
TRBV18	.	.	TRBJ1-1	TGTGCCAGCTCACCACCGTCGTTAGCTGAAGCTTTCTTT	CASSPPSLAEAFF
TRBV18	TRBD1	.	TRBJ1-5	TGTGCCAGCTCCCTGGGGACAGAGTATCAGCCCCAGCATTTT	CASSLGTEYQPQHF
TRBV11-2	.	.	TRBJ1-4	TGTGCCAGCAGCCGGGGGAACCTTAATGAAAAACTGTTTTTT	CASSRGNLNEKLFF
TRBV11-3	TRBD2	.	TRBJ2-3	TGTGCCAGCAGCCCCAGGGAGGGGCCCACAGATACGCAGTATTTT	CASSPREGPTDTQYF
TRBV7-9	.	.	TRBJ2-5	TGTGCCAGCAGCGCACTTCGGGGGAGGGAGACCCAGTACTTC	CASSALRGRETQYF
TRBV6-5	.	once	TRBJ1-2	TGTGCCAGCAGCCCGACACGCTTCAACTATGGCTACACCTTC	CASSPTRFNYGYTF
TRBV5-1	TRBD2	.	TRBJ2-7	TGCGCCAGCAGCTTGGAACTAGCGGGGGGGCCGGACGAGCAGTACTTC	CASSLELAGGPDEQYF
TRBV5-1	.	.	TRBJ1-1	TGCGCCAGCGCCGGGACACCAGGGTACACTGAAGCTTTCTTT	CASAGTPGYTEAFF
TRBV12-3/TRBV12-4	.	.	TRBJ2-4	TGTGCCAGCAGTTTGGGCCTCGAAAACATTCAGTACTTC	CASSLGLENIQYF
TRBV7-9	.	.	TRBJ1-1	TGTGCCAGCAGCTTGGGGGGAGACACTGAAGCTTTCTTT	CASSLGGDTEAFF
TRBV3-1/TRBV3-2	TRBD2	.	TRBJ2-1	TGTGCCAGCAGCCAAGATACTAGCGGGGTGACTGAGCAGTTCTTC	CASSQDTSGVTEQFF